Below, one TCR beta chain is given with its context. What this receptor recognizes is not known. The record has no base qualities; no much larger clone is one base away. Receptors were amplified or captured by 5' RACE. Sequencing was carried out with an Illumina HiSeq 2000. A universal primer binding site was introduced by template switching, and a unique molecular identifier was present in the final cDNA, enabling accurate counting of TCR cDNA molecules. Specific primers in the conserved constant-segment region were used to synthesize first-strand cDNA for TCR alpha and beta chains. To control for contamination, each cDNA library was double barcoded with a SMART-Mk sample barcode plus Illumina barcodes. Two successive PCR steps introduced TruSeq adapter sequences along with Illumina sample barcodes. The Illumina HiSeq platform was used with custom primers to sequence TCR alpha and beta cDNA libraries. The published analysis was carried out like this. Raw reads were processed with MiGEC to extract unique molecular identifiers, and MiXCR was used to determine CDR3 positions. Recombination models were inferred per individual with the repgenHMM and IGoR tools using an EM algorithm. Shared clonotype analysis was performed with the tcR package in R, normalizing sharing by the product of cloneset sizes. To study raw recombination free of thymic and clonal selection effects, out-of-frame nonproductive sequences were analyzed. TCRdb cleaned the public reads at Q25 with fastp, built clones with MiXCR and kept in-frame beta chains. For every CDR3 protein sequence, its rows merge into one entry that carries the most common genes and DNA. V and J calls and clone size were set by TCRdb, not the authors. Here the sample has approximately 190,000 distinct CDR3 sequences; around a sixth occur a single time. The ten largest clones capture around 40% of the sample.

The entry originates in a study of identical twins (TCRdb year 2016). As for the study more broadly: To test whether fetal clonotypes persist, this study deep-sequenced TCR alpha and beta repertoires from monozygotic twins, from unrelated adults of various ages, and from cord blood. To rule out contamination, replicate twin experiments were performed at different times with different library preparation protocols.

Every donor in the study was a healthy Caucasian. Three pairs of female monozygotic twins, all aged about 18 to 29 years, were included in the twin cohort. Positive isolation kits from Invitrogen were used to isolate CD4+ and CD8+ T cell populations. The CDR3 numbers 15 residues from cysteine through phenylalanine. The DNA shown is the 45-base CDR3, in frame from base 1. As encoded in the germline V gene (reference sequence), CDR1 is DFQATT while CDR2 is SNEGSKA. The junction shows trimming of 5 bases on V and 0 bases on J, plus 15 bases between the germline ends. Overall study outcomes, separate from this receptor: Abundant cord blood beta clonotypes had fewer insertions, young adult naive repertoires showed a similar but weaker trend, and memory repertoires showed no such trend. Because the same donors could not be followed over many years, the conclusions relied on cross-sectional statistical analysis. In monozygotic twins, out-of-frame TCR alpha sharing was systematically underestimated by recombination models, although the models agreed with sharing between unrelated individuals. Out-of-frame TCR alpha sequences shared between twins showed an excess of low generation-probability sequences compared with coincidental sharing between unrelated individuals. Excess twin sharing in beta out-of-frame sequences was weaker because fewer shared sequences lowered the signal-to-noise ratio. Zero-insertion analyses could be partly confounded by invariant T cells such as MAIT and iNKT, though diverse VJ usage argued against such confounding for most clonotypes.

The same sample was also used in a study of T cells expressing NK-cell markers. Drawing on the second study: About 8 donors provided sorted CD3+CD56+NKG2C+, CD3+CD56+NKG2C- and CD3+CD56-NKG2C+ T-cell subsets, whose TCR beta-chain repertoires were profiled. Seven of the eight sequenced donors were HCMV-seropositive and one was HCMV-seronegative. To restrict sorting to alphabetaTCR-expressing T cells, an anti-gammadeltaTCR antibody was added in several experiments. In six donors, the dominant CD3+CD56+NKG2C+ clonotypes were among the top 10 CD8+ clonotypes and accounted for roughly 1.0-7.0% of CD8+ T cells. Those dominant clonotypes were again the most abundant among CD3+CD56-NKG2C+ cells in a handful of donors, at about 25-65%. It remained unclear whether the expanded NKG2C-expressing T cell clones were specific for HCMV antigens. The eight sequenced donors were randomly selected healthy volunteers, three men and five women. A commercial ELISA kit detecting HCMV-specific IgG in serum was used to determine HCMV serostatus. Reads were demultiplexed and grouped by UMI with MIGEC, and clonotypes were assembled and quantified with MiTCR. To exclude erroneous sequences, only TCR cDNA sequences supported by at least two reads were retained. The tcR package was used for downstream repertoire analysis, and clonotypes were matched across fractions by CDR3 nucleotide sequence plus V segment. Antigen specificity was annotated against VDJdb with VDJmatch, allowing one amino acid substitution in CDR3.

Sequenced: CD8+ T cells sorted from blood. The receptor comes from a woman aged 18-35 years in good health. The rearranged segments are TRBV20-1 and TRBJ2-3; no D gene can be assigned with confidence. At the DNA level, the sequence is TGCAGTGCTGCGGTCGGTCTACCTAGCACAGATACGCAGTATTTT. Its protein product is CSAAVGLPSTDTQYF.